The source of this T cell receptor (beta chain) is a study of T-cell memory formation after mild COVID-19. At the level of the study: TCR clusters mostly belonged to single donors.

Constant-segment primers served in 5'RACE that generated TCR alpha and TCR beta cDNA libraries bearing sample barcodes and UMIs. MiXCR, run by TCRdb on the 5' RACE reads, gives a single entry per CDR3 protein. The table shows about 210,000 distinct CDR3 sequences, with 10% to 13% occurring only once. Study findings and constraints: A balance of CD4 and CD8 characterized clones contracting day 15 to 85, whereas later expanders leaned CD4+. Mainly in CM and EM were contracting CD4+ clones; CD8+ were in EMRA.

With respect to this clonotype: The antigen is unknown.

The CDR3 has 15 amino acids. Per germline, CDR1 SGHTA and CDR2 FQGNSA. With V trimmed by 5 bases and J by 4 bases, 10 bases remained unmatched. The sequencing input was PBMCs or a T cell subset sorted from them (not recorded which). The genes are TRBV7-2 and TRBJ1-1; 7 bases are shared with TRBD1. This receptor was taken from a man aged 18 to 29 who had mild COVID-19 (a few samples of this study predate the infection). Cell type and time point are not known. CDR3 coding DNA: TGTGCCAGCAGCCCGCGACAGGGTGGGGGCACTGAAGCTTTCTTT. This codes for CASSPRQGGGTEAFF.